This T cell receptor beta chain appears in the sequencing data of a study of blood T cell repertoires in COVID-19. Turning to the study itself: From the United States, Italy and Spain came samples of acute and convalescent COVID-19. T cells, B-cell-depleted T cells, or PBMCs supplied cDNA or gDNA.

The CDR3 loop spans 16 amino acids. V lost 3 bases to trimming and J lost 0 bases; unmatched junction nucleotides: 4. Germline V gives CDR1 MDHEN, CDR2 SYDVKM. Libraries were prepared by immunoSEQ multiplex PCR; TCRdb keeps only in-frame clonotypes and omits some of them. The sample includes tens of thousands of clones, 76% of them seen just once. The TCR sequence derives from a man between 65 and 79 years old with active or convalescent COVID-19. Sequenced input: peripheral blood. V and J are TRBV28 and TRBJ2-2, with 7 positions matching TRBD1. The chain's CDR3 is CASSLYGTANTGELFF. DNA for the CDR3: TGTGCCAGCAGTTTGTATGGGACAGCGAACACCGGGGAGCTGTTTTTT. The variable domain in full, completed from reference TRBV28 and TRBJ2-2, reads DVKVTQSSRYLVKRTGEKVFLECVQDMDHENMFWYRQDPGLGLRLIYFSYDVKMKEKGDIPEGYSVSREKKERFSLILESASTNQTSMYLCASSLYGTANTGELFFGEGSRLTVL.